Following are 20 T cell receptor beta chains from one sample sequenced in a study of OX40 agonist ivuxolimab in advanced cancers. Libraries were prepared by immunoSEQ multiplex PCR; TCRdb keeps only in-frame clonotypes and omits some of them. The sample records some 110,000 clones, over 75% being singletons. The specimen was CD4+ or CD8+ T cells sorted from blood, collected in a trial of the OX40 agonist ivuxolimab. The source of these receptors is an adult with an advanced solid tumor such as melanoma, head and neck, liver or kidney cancer.

The chain couples TRBV10-1 to TRBJ2-5; the D gene could be TRBD1 or TRBD2 (5 bases each). CDR3 length: 15 amino acids. The V end lost 3 bases, the J end lost 1 base, and 12 bases lay between the germline ends. Looked up from germline, CDR1 is WNHNN and CDR2 is SYGVQD (reference sequence). The CDR3 nucleotides are TGCGCCAGCAGTGATGGGACCATGGGCCAAGAGACCCAGTACTTC. Protein: CASSDGTMGQETQYF.

The V and J genes are TRBV6-1 and TRBJ2-4; TRBD1 might be the D (5 bases). The CDR3 loop spans 17 amino acids. Germline V gene sequence: CDR1 MNHNS, CDR2 SASEGT. V lost 1 base and J 4 bases, leaving 17 bases between the germline ends. Here the CDR3 reads CASSEEFKSAGKNIQYF. In DNA form, the CDR3 reads TGTGCCAGCAGTGAAGAATTTAAATCGGCAGGGAAAAACATTCAGTACTTC.

The chain combines TRBV28 with TRBJ2-7, with D unresolved. The CDR3 length is 13 residues. Trimming cost V 7 bases and J 4 bases, with 14 bases left between them. The germline V gene encodes CDR1 MDHEN and CDR2 SYDVKM. The CDR3 DNA sequence: TGTGCCAGCACGGGCTACACCACATACGAGCAGTACTTC. Translated: CASTGYTTYEQYF. The full variable domain, rest sourced from reference TRBV28 and TRBJ2-7, is DVKVTQSSRYLVKRTGEKVFLECVQDMDHENMFWYRQDPGLGLRLIYFSYDVKMKEKGDIPEGYSVSREKKERFSLILESASTNQTSMYLCASTGYTTYEQYFGPGTRLTVT.

The chain recombines TRBV18 with TRBJ1-5; perhaps TRBD1 as D (5 bases). Germline CDR1 and CDR2: KGHSH and LQKENI. The CDR3 loop spans 14 amino acids. Trimming left V 3 bases short and J 4 bases short, with 10 bases between. The CDR3 coding sequence is TGTGCCAGCTCACCTCGACAGCAAAATCAGCCCCAGCATTTT. It translates to CASSPRQQNQPQHF.

CDR3 sequence (DNA): TGTGCCAGTAGTATAGATCGACAAGGGCAGTTCTTC. Amino acids: CASSIDRQGQFF. This chain links TRBV19 with TRBJ2-1; D is unclear. Trimming removed 0 bases at V and 12 bases at J, with 9 bases between. Looked up from germline, CDR1 is LNHDA and CDR2 is SQIVND (reference sequence). This CDR3 is built from 12 residues.

The DNA of the CDR3 is TGTGCCACCAGGTTAAAGTTTAGTACTGAAGCTTTCTTT. This codes for CATRLKFSTEAFF. The chain combines TRBV28 with TRBJ1-1; D not resolved. Germline lookup yields CDR1 MDHEN and CDR2 SYDVKM. Between the trimmed V and J ends, which lost 10 bases and 5 bases, there was a span of 17 bases. The CDR3 runs 13 residues.

The CDR3 loop is CASSLTGMNTEAFF. As DNA, the CDR3 is TGTGCCAGCAGCTTGACAGGGATGAACACTGAAGCTTTCTTT. This chain links TRBV7-2 with TRBJ1-1; 7 bases are a match to TRBD1. Germline lookup yields CDR1 SGHTA and CDR2 FQGNSA. This CDR3 has 14 amino acids. Unmatched junction bases numbered 1, after V lost 3 bases and J lost 0 bases.

V and J are TRBV28 and TRBJ1-4, with 9 nucleotides matching TRBD1. Germline V CDR1 and CDR2: MDHEN, SYDVKM. The trim removed 10 bases at V and 4 bases at J, leaving 10 bases unmatched. The CDR3 consists of 15 residues. This CDR3 is CATLGQGVGNEKLFF. CDR3 sequence (DNA): TGTGCCACCTTGGGACAGGGTGTAGGTAATGAAAAACTGTTTTTT. The variable domain in full, completed from reference TRBV28 and TRBJ1-4, reads DVKVTQSSRYLVKRTGEKVFLECVQDMDHENMFWYRQDPGLGLRLIYFSYDVKMKEKGDIPEGYSVSREKKERFSLILESASTNQTSMYLCATLGQGVGNEKLFFGSGTQLSVL.

The chain recombines TRBV19 with TRBJ1-6; D is uncertain. The ends were cut back, 7 bases at V and 8 bases at J, with 12 bases in the middle. Germline CDR1 and CDR2: LNHDA and SQIVND (reference sequence). This CDR3 is built from 13 residues. The CDR3 DNA sequence: TGTGCCAGTACACCGAGGCGAGATTCACCCCTCCACTTT. Its protein is CASTPRRDSPLHF.

J is TRBJ2-7 and V is TRBV5-1; TRBD2 agrees at 7 bases. J gave up 6 bases and V 4 bases, and 16 bases lay outside the gene matches. CDR1 is SGHRS, CDR2 YFSETQ, per germline. The length of the CDR3 is 16 residues. This chain's CDR3 is CASSLFGREEESEQYF. Here the CDR3 DNA reads TGCGCCAGCAGCCTATTCGGACGGGAGGAAGAGTCCGAGCAGTACTTC.

This rearrangement joins TRBV6-5 to TRBJ2-7; either TRBD1 or TRBD2 may fit D (5 bases each). Germline lookup yields CDR1 MNHEY and CDR2 SVGAGI. The CDR3 runs to 12 residues. The germline V and J ends were trimmed by 7 bases and 11 bases, with 18 bases remaining between them. The CDR3 region is CASKLEGRVEYF. As DNA, the CDR3 is TGTGCCAGCAAACTAGAGGGCAGGGTGGAGTACTTC.

The J gene is TRBJ2-6, the V gene TRBV30, with 13 bases identical to TRBD2. The ends lost 1 base at V and 2 bases at J; junction bases unmatched: 2. CDR3 size: 17 residues. Germline CDR1 is GTSNPN and CDR2 is SVGIG (reference sequence). CDR3 sequence: CAWSGLAGGTGANVLTF. CDR3 DNA sequence: TGTGCCTGGAGTGGACTAGCGGGGGGCACTGGGGCCAACGTCCTGACTTTC.

The gene calls are TRBV5-1 and TRBJ2-6; D is ambiguous. The CDR3 consists of 14 residues. V was shortened by 2 bases and J by 1 base, with 4 bases between the two germline ends. Germline CDR1 reads SGHRS; CDR2 reads YFSETQ. In DNA form, the CDR3 reads TGCGCCAGCAGCTTTGGGTCTGGGGCCAACGTCCTGACTTTC. Encoded protein: CASSFGSGANVLTF. Full variable domain (outside the CDR3, taken from reference TRBV5-1 and TRBJ2-6): KAGVTQTPRYLIKTRGQQVTLSCSPISGHRSVSWYQQTPGQGLQFLFEYFSETQRNKGNFPGRFSGRQFSNSRSEMNVSTLELGDSALYLCASSFGSGANVLTFGAGSRLTVL.

The V and J genes are TRBV30 and TRBJ1-5, with D unclear. Germline loops: CDR1 GTSNPN, CDR2 SVGIG (reference sequence). V was pared by 3 bases and J by 3 bases, with 9 bases between. This CDR3 comprises 13 residues. This chain's CDR3 is CAWSTRFNQPQHF. The CDR3 coding sequence is TGTGCCTGGAGCACCCGTTTCAATCAGCCCCAGCATTTT.

The chain recombines TRBV27 with TRBJ2-1; D is perhaps TRBD2 (6 bases). Germline CDR1 reads MNHEY; CDR2 reads SMNVEV (reference sequence). With 4 bases removed from V and 3 bases from J, the gap between germline ends came to 10 bases. This CDR3 has 14 residues. Here the CDR3 reads CASSSGLLYNEQFF. CDR3 sequence (DNA): TGTGCCAGCAGTTCCGGACTACTCTACAATGAGCAGTTCTTC.

A single count supports this clone. The rearrangement uses TRBV9 and TRBJ1-4, with D possibly TRBD1 on 5 matching bases. CDR1 is SGDLS, CDR2 YYNGEE, per germline. This CDR3 region has 13 residues. Trimming took 3 bases from V and 8 from J, leaving 11 bases between them. DNA of the CDR3: TGTGCCAGCAGCGCCCGAGGGGAGGAAAAACTGTTTTTT. Translating gives CASSARGEEKLFF.

The chain links TRBV19 to TRBJ1-2, with TRBD1 identical over 9 bases. There are 17 residues in the CDR3. From germline, CDR1 is LNHDA and CDR2 SQIVND (reference sequence). V was pared by 2 bases and J by 0 bases, with 7 bases of the junction left unmatched. The CDR3 DNA is TGTGCCAGTAGTATAAGGACAGGGGAGATCCCTAACTATGGCTACACCTTC. The encoded protein is CASSIRTGEIPNYGYTF.

The count of this clone is one. The junction differs from germline at one of its ends, possibly a read error. The gene calls are TRBV6-1 and TRBJ1-6; 9 bases match TRBD1. Germline V lookup: CDR1 MNHNS, CDR2 SASEGT. The CDR3 loop spans 16 amino acids. The CDR3 loop reads CASSKGTGSFNSPLHF. CDR3 DNA sequence: TGTGCCAGCAGTAAAGGGACAGGGTCCTTTAATTCACCCCTCCACTTT.

The J gene is TRBJ1-6, the V gene TRBV11-2, with D possibly matching TRBD1 (5 bases). Germline CDR1 is SGHAT and CDR2 is FQNNGV. V was clipped by 5 bases and J by 7 bases, with 18 bases between them. The CDR3 contains 16 residues. The CDR3 nucleotides are TGTGCCAGCAGCGTCGGGACGGGGTTTGGAAATTCACCCCTCCACTTT. It codes for CASSVGTGFGNSPLHF.

This clone was picked up a small number of times. The chain joins TRBV5-5 to TRBJ2-2; D gene uncertain. Germline lookup yields CDR1 SGHKS and CDR2 YYEKEE (reference sequence). This CDR3 has 16 residues. V lost 4 bases and J 4 bases, leaving 17 bases between the germline ends. The DNA for the CDR3 is TGTGCCAGCAGCCTGGCCTTTCAGGCTGGCACCGGGGAGCTGTTTTTT. It is translated as CASSLAFQAGTGELFF.